A single sample gave rise to the 28 T cell receptor beta chains below, sequenced in a study of human T cells and chemical hapten exposure. The time point denotes: patch test 1, 2 weeks after DPC sensitization. Treatment meaning: therapeutic diphenylcyclopropenone sensitization with weekly scalp DPC. A single record per CDR3 protein comes from TCRdb applying MiXCR to the RACE reads. The data hold under 450,000 distinct CDR3 sequences, with about 4.4% observed a single time. The sequencing used whole blood, collected in connection with sensitization to the hapten diphenylcyclopropenone (DPC). The receptors come from a woman aged 50 to 65 with alopecia areata. Some clones in this sample may be carry-over from other donors' samples.

About this clonotype: A much larger clone is a single base away; this may be a read error. The rearrangement joins TRBV6-2 or TRBV6-3 to TRBJ2-1; the D gene is possibly TRBD1 (6 bases). The CDR3 consists of 14 residues. In germline, CDR1 is MNHEY, CDR2 SVGEGT. The chain's CDR3 is CASSFTTGNNGQFF. The CDR3 bases are TGTGCCAGCAGTTTCACTACAGGGAACAATGGGCAGTTCTTC.

This clonotype was counted many times. The chain's CDR3 is CSAIPDTRQETQYF. As DNA, the CDR3 is TGCAGTGCCATCCCAGACACACGACAAGAGACCCAGTACTTC. The chain joins TRBV20-1 to TRBJ2-5; D is unclear. This CDR3 is 14 amino acids long. From germline, CDR1 is DFQATT and CDR2 SNEGSKA (reference sequence). V was clipped by 6 bases and J by 2 bases, with 16 bases between them.

This clonotype has a handful of counts. The rearrangement links TRBV20-1 to TRBJ2-3, with unresolved D. Trimming left V 1 base short and J 6 bases short, with 8 bases between. This CDR3 is built from 12 residues. Germline V gives CDR1 DFQATT, CDR2 SNEGSKA (reference sequence). The CDR3, as DNA: TGCAGTGCTAGAGCGGCCGCGGATACGCAGTATTTT. Amino acid sequence: CSARAAADTQYF.

This clonotype came up many times. The chain is built from TRBV4-3 and TRBJ1-2; no definite D call. From germline, CDR1 is LGHNA and CDR2 YSLEER. This CDR3 region has 14 residues. Trimming shortened V by 3 bases and J by 6 bases, and 14 bases separated the two germline ends. CDR3 nucleotides: TGCGCCAGCAGCCAGGAAGCCGGATTTGATGGCTACACCTTC. Translating gives CASSQEAGFDGYTF.

This rearrangement joins TRBV27 to TRBJ2-1; 9 bases align to TRBD2. Germline V gives CDR1 MNHEY, CDR2 SMNVEV (reference sequence). This CDR3 has 16 amino acids. With V trimmed by 3 bases and J by 4 bases, 7 bases remained unmatched. CDR3 DNA: TGTGCCAGCAGTTTGGGACTAGCCGGGTTTTACAATGAGCAGTTCTTC. Protein sequence: CASSLGLAGFYNEQFF.

The chain has TRBV20-1 and TRBJ1-4; D remains ambiguous. Germline V lookup: CDR1 DFQATT, CDR2 SNEGSKA (reference sequence). The CDR3 extends over 12 amino acids. V lost 8 bases and J lost 5, with 12 bases in between. The CDR3 sequence: CSLGHVNEKLFF. CDR3 DNA: TGCAGTTTAGGGCACGTCAATGAAAAACTGTTTTTT.

This clonotype was detected ten times or more. The chain is built from TRBV6-5 and TRBJ2-7, with D unresolved. This CDR3 contains 14 residues. Trimming cost V 2 bases and J 3 bases, with 11 bases left between them. CDR1 MNHEY and CDR2 SVGAGI come from the germline V gene. CDR3: CASSYDPVFYEQYF. The DNA of the CDR3 is TGTGCCAGCAGTTACGATCCGGTATTCTACGAGCAGTACTTC.

This clonotype was seen many times. V and J are TRBV3-1 and TRBJ1-1; no clear D gene. V was pared by 1 base and J by 1 base, with 7 bases between. Germline V gene sequence: CDR1 LGHDT, CDR2 YNNKEL (reference sequence). This CDR3 comprises 14 residues. As DNA, the CDR3 is TGTGCCAGCAGCCAAGGGATCAGGAACACTGAAGCTTTCTTT. This sequence encodes CASSQGIRNTEAFF.

Many counts were recorded for this clonotype. V gene TRBV6-5 combines with J gene TRBJ2-7, with TRBD2 identical over 7 bases. V trimming: 5 bases; J trimming: 4 bases; junction bases outside the gene matches: 8. Looked up from germline, CDR1 is MNHEY and CDR2 is SVGAGI. The CDR3 is 14 residues long. CDR3 nucleotides: TGTGCCAGCAGTCCCCGACTAGCAGGGTACGAGCAGTACTTC. Translation gives CASSPRLAGYEQYF.

This clonotype showed up just once. This could be a read error, since a much larger clone is one nucleotide away. The chain uses TRBV27 and TRBJ1-1; no clear D gene. The CDR3 runs to 15 residues. Germline CDR1 MNHEY, CDR2 SMNVEV (reference sequence). The CDR3 coding sequence is TGTGCCAGCATGAACCCGGACGCTAAAATAGGTGAAGCTTTATTT. Amino acid sequence: CASMNPDAKIGEALF.

The chain uses TRBV6-5 and TRBJ2-3; TRBD2 agrees at 7 bases. CDR3 size: 13 residues. V lost 5 bases and J lost 9; bases outside the gene matches: 8. CDR1 MNHEY and CDR2 SVGAGI come from the germline V gene. The CDR3 nucleotides are TGTGCCAGCAGTACCGGGGGAGGGGAGACGCAGTATTTT. This sequence encodes CASSTGGGETQYF.

This clonotype was counted only a few times. The CDR3 loop reads CASSYSTGGDEQYF. The CDR3 DNA follows: TGTGCCAGCAGTTACTCTACAGGGGGCGACGAGCAGTACTTC. The J gene is TRBJ2-7, the V gene TRBV6-5, with 9 nucleotides matching TRBD1. The CDR3 runs 14 residues. The V segment lost 0 bases and the J segment 5 bases; nucleotides outside the gene matches: 2. The germline V gene encodes CDR1 MNHEY and CDR2 SVGAGI.

This clonotype was detected ten times or more. The J gene is TRBJ2-7, the V gene TRBV7-9; 12 bases match TRBD2. Germline CDR1 and CDR2: SEHNR and FQNEAQ (reference sequence). CDR3 size: 15 residues. With V trimmed by 8 bases and J by 1 base, 6 bases remained unmatched. CDR3: CASATSGGFSYEQYF. In DNA form, the CDR3 reads TGTGCCAGCGCGACTAGCGGGGGATTTTCCTACGAGCAGTACTTC.

The V and J genes are TRBV6-5 and TRBJ2-5, with 13 positions matching TRBD2. CDR1 is MNHEY and CDR2 is SVGAGI in the germline V gene. The junction had 8 bases not matched to a gene; V was cut back by 2 bases and J by 5 bases. The CDR3 is made up of 17 amino acids. CDR3 nucleotide sequence: TGTGCCAGCAGTTACGAACTAGCGGGAGGGCCTTGGGAGACCCAGTACTTC. Its translation: CASSYELAGGPWETQYF.

This clonotype occurred a few times. CDR3 in DNA: TGCAGTGCTAGAGAGGGAACCAGCGGGGGTATATATCGAGATACGCAGTATTTT. This codes for CSAREGTSGGIYRDTQYF. This sequence joins TRBV20-1 and TRBJ2-3; 8 bases map to TRBD2. The CDR3 extends over 18 amino acids. The V and J ends lost 0 bases and 5 bases, in that order; junction bases with no gene match: 16. Germline loops: CDR1 DFQATT, CDR2 SNEGSKA (reference sequence).

This clonotype was seen many times. The gene calls are TRBV24-1 and TRBJ2-3; D may match TRBD1 or TRBD2 (5 bases each). V lost 0 bases to trimming and J lost 5 bases, with 11 bases between them. The CDR3 sequence is 15 residues long. Germline values: CDR1 KGHDR, CDR2 SFDVKD. This CDR3 reads CATSDLGTTGDTQYF. In nucleotides, the CDR3 is TGTGCCACCAGTGATTTGGGGACCACAGGAGATACGCAGTATTTT.

The chain links TRBV7-9 to TRBJ2-1, with TRBD1 matching over 7 bases. The V segment lost 5 bases and the J segment 10 bases; nucleotides outside the gene matches: 11. The germline V gene has CDR1 SEHNR and CDR2 FQNEAQ (reference sequence). The CDR3 contains 14 residues. Written as DNA, the CDR3 is TGTGCCAGCAGCCTCCTGACAGGGTCATTGGAGCAGTTCTTC. It translates to CASSLLTGSLEQFF.

This clonotype was seen ten or more times. CDR3: CASSVDGGGVETQYF. CDR3 coding DNA: TGTGCCAGCAGCGTAGACGGGGGTGGTGTAGAGACCCAGTACTTC. The rearrangement joins TRBV9 to TRBJ2-5; tentative D call: TRBD2 (6 bases). The CDR3 is 15 amino acids. Germline loops: CDR1 SGDLS, CDR2 YYNGEE. Trimming removed 0 bases at V and 4 bases at J, with 13 bases between.

This clonotype was seen repeatedly, ten times or more. This rearrangement joins TRBV9 to TRBJ2-7; D possibly corresponds to TRBD2 (6 bases). The germline V and J ends were trimmed by 3 bases and 0 bases, with 19 bases remaining between them. This CDR3 is 17 amino acids long. Germline CDR1 is SGDLS and CDR2 is YYNGEE. The CDR3 DNA sequence: TGTGCCAGCAGCGGGTCCCCCCTCAGCGGGCCCTCCTACGAGCAGTACTTC. It encodes CASSGSPLSGPSYEQYF.

The chain employs TRBV12-3 or TRBV12-4 and TRBJ2-5; 8 nucleotides line up with TRBD1. Losses at the gene ends were 6 bases for V and 1 base for J; bases not matched to a gene: 7. The CDR3 has 15 amino acids. The CDR3, as DNA: TGTGCCAGCAGCCTCTCGACAGGGGTCCAAGAGACCCAGTACTTC. Its translation: CASSLSTGVQETQYF.

The sample holds many counts of this clonotype. CDR3 region: CASSPDSGGYNEQFF. The DNA for the CDR3 is TGTGCCAGCAGTCCGGATAGCGGGGGGTACAATGAGCAGTTCTTC. This rearrangement joins TRBV12-3 or TRBV12-4 to TRBJ2-1; 10 bases are shared with TRBD2. The CDR3 sequence is 15 residues long. J gave up 4 bases and V 5 bases, and 5 bases lay outside the gene matches.

This clonotype was detected ten times or more. Written as DNA, the CDR3 is TGTGCCAGCAGCTTTGGCGCCCAAGAGACCCAGTACTTC. It is translated as CASSFGAQETQYF. The chain employs TRBV7-9 and TRBJ2-5; D is uncertain. The CDR3 contains 13 residues. The germline CDR1 and CDR2 sequences are SEHNR and FQNEAQ (reference sequence). The V and J ends lost 3 bases and 1 base respectively, with 6 bases between them.

This clonotype was counted at least ten times. This sequence joins TRBV6-5 and TRBJ2-1, with D unclear. V lost 6 bases, J lost 9 bases, and 15 bases lay in between. The CDR3 is 13 residues long. Germline CDR1 reads MNHEY; CDR2 reads SVGAGI. The CDR3 is CASRSVGGFEQFF. The CDR3 nucleotides read TGTGCCAGCAGGTCGGTGGGTGGGTTTGAGCAGTTCTTC.

This clonotype was picked up many times. This chain uses TRBV5-5 with TRBJ1-6; D ambiguous. Trimming took off 0 bases at V and 6 bases at J, with 7 bases between the two ends. In germline, CDR1 is SGHKS, CDR2 YYEKEE (reference sequence). The CDR3 runs 14 residues. The DNA of the CDR3 is TGTGCCAGCAGCTTGGGGGTGGGTAATTCACCCCTCCACTTT. This translates into CASSLGVGNSPLHF.

This clonotype has at least ten counts. This chain links TRBV20-1 with TRBJ2-1; possible D gene TRBD2, 6 bases. Germline lookup yields CDR1 DFQATT and CDR2 SNEGSKA (reference sequence). The CDR3 is 17 amino acids. The V end lost 5 bases, the J end lost 1 base, and 21 bases lay between the germline ends. The CDR3 DNA is TGCAGTGCTCAAGGCGGGTATAACGGGAGTTCCTACAATGAGCAGTTCTTC. Amino acids: CSAQGGYNGSSYNEQFF.

CDR3 sequence reads: CASSGIAGQETQYF. CDR3 nucleotide sequence: TGTGCCAGCAGTGGGATAGCGGGGCAAGAGACCCAGTACTTC. This rearrangement joins TRBV27 to TRBJ2-5; 8 bases map to TRBD2. Looked up from germline, CDR1 is MNHEY and CDR2 is SMNVEV (reference sequence). J lost 2 bases, V lost 5 bases, and 4 bases had no gene match. This CDR3 contains 14 residues.

This clonotype came up many times. The V gene is TRBV7-7, the J gene TRBJ2-3, with D possibly TRBD1 on 7 matching bases. CDR3 length: 14 residues. V lost 5 bases and J 4 bases, leaving 13 bases between the germline ends. Per germline, CDR1 SSHAT and CDR2 FNYEAQ (reference sequence). CDR3 amino acids: CASSGGGSADTQYF. The CDR3 DNA reads TGTGCCAGCAGCGGAGGGGGCAGCGCAGATACGCAGTATTTT.

Many counts were recorded for this clonotype. The chain links TRBV6-1 to TRBJ1-2, with TRBD1 as a possible D gene (6 bases). Germline V gives CDR1 MNHNS, CDR2 SASEGT. Trimming removed 0 bases at V and 4 bases at J, with 9 bases between. The length of the CDR3 is 14 residues. This CDR3 is CASSEASGAYGYTF. CDR3 DNA: TGTGCCAGCAGTGAAGCGTCAGGGGCCTATGGCTACACCTTC.